This T cell receptor beta chain was retrieved from a study of cytomegalovirus exposure and HLA in healthy donors. CDR1 and CDR2 (germline): MNHEY, SVGAGI. V was cut by 5 bases and J by 5 bases, with 10 bases left in between. CDR3 length equals 13 residues. Findings of the study overall: It was taken for granted in presence/absence analyses that sequencing depth across donors was roughly uniform.

A word on this clone: Its specificity is not known.

The PCR made use of 60 Vbeta and 13 Jbeta primers. TCRdb keeps only in-frame clones here, not all; method: immunoSEQ multiplex PCR. Of approximately 150,000 clones listed, approximately 71% are singletons. The rearrangement links TRBV6-5 to TRBJ1-5; no clear D gene. The sequence derives from a man aged 25-40 years in good health and CMV-seropositive. Sequencing was performed on PBMCs. The CDR3 sequence: CASSEGSHQPQHF. As DNA, the CDR3 is TGTGCCAGCAGTGAGGGTTCACATCAGCCCCAGCATTTT.